The sequence of this T cell receptor (beta chain) was determined in a study of brain T cells in children with intractable seizures. Profiled with immunoSEQ multiplex PCR; TCRdb holds only in-frame clones, not every one. The sample yields fewer than 150,000 clones, approximately 94% seen once. The CDR3 consists of 17 residues. From germline, CDR1 is SGHRS and CDR2 YFSETQ. Trimming took 0 bases from V and 1 from J; bases not matched to a gene: 2. The specimen was peripheral blood, collected at surgery. The rearrangement links TRBV5-1 to TRBJ2-2; 11 nucleotides align to TRBD2. The origin of this receptor is a boy in the first two years of life with hemimegalencephaly and intractable seizures. CDR3 residues: CASSLVGLAENTGELFF. The CDR3, as DNA: TGCGCCAGCAGCTTGGTGGGACTAGCGGAGAACACCGGGGAGCTGTTTTTT. Variable domain in full (rest from reference TRBV5-1 and TRBJ2-2): KAGVTQTPRYLIKTRGQQVTLSCSPISGHRSVSWYQQTPGQGLQFLFEYFSETQRNKGNFPGRFSGRQFSNSRSEMNVSTLELGDSALYLCASSLVGLAENTGELFFGEGSRLTVL.